This T cell receptor (beta chain) was identified in a study of vaccination effects on CD4 cells after COVID-19. Across the study: Samples came from two convalescent patients 16 days and one week before vaccination.

CD4+ T cells specific for antigen were expanded with viral peptide pools by the ViraFEST assay before sequencing. When around nine days of culture had elapsed, CD4+ T cells were isolated. Sometime from March through December 2020, the person acquired a SARS-CoV-2 infection that PCR confirmed. Produced via immunoSEQ multiplex PCR; TCRdb's table is partial and in-frame only. This repertoire shows about 45,000 clones, around 80% found once; its top ten account for approximately 29%. In regard to this clone: Its antigen is still unknown.

This CDR3 spans 15 amino acids. J was trimmed by 3 bases and V by 5 bases; bases with no gene match: 8. The germline V gene encodes CDR1 LGHDT and CDR2 YNNKEL (reference sequence). V and J are TRBV3-1 (or the pseudogene TRBV3-2) and TRBJ2-7, with 9 nucleotides matching TRBD2. This TCR was sampled from a human donor who had a prior SARS-CoV-2 infection. Material: CD4+ T cells from PBMCs cultured with a peptide pool, obtained before COVID-19 vaccination. In nucleotides, the CDR3 is TGTGCCAGCAGCTTGGCGGGGGGGCCCCTCTACGAGCAGTACTTC. This gives the protein CASSLAGGPLYEQYF.